The clone carrying this T cell receptor (beta chain) has just one count. These data originate in a study of blood T cell repertoires in COVID-19. Study at large: Collection of acute and convalescent COVID-19 samples took place in the United States, Italy and Spain. The analysed material was cDNA or gDNA that came from T cells, B-cell-depleted T cells, or PBMCs.

This CDR3 contains 16 residues. CDR1 and CDR2 from the germline V gene are KGHDR and SFDVKD. V lost 4 bases, J lost 0 bases, and 3 bases stayed unmatched. In the study's own analysis: Researchers report that nucleated cell counts were estimated from reference gene primer amplification. Profiled with immunoSEQ multiplex PCR; TCRdb holds only in-frame clones, not every one. The DNA gave D and trimming, while V, J and clone size come from that table. The data contain roughly 300,000 clones, 86% of them seen just once; the ten biggest clones take up around 12%. Sequencing used peripheral blood. This chain links TRBV24-1 with TRBJ2-1, with 9 nucleotides matching TRBD2. The TCR sequence derives from a young woman with COVID-19, enrolled during active disease. The DNA for the CDR3 is TGTGCCACCAGTGACCCTAGCGGGGCCTCCTACAATGAGCAGTTCTTC. This translates into CATSDPSGASYNEQFF.